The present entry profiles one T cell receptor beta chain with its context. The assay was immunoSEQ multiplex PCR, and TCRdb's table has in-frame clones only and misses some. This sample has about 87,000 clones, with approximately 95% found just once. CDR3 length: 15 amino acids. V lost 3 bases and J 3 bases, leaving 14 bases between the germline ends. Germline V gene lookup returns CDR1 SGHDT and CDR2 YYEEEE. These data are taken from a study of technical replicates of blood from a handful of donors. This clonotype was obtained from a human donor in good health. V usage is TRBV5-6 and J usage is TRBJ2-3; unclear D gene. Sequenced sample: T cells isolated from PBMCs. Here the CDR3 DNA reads TGTGCCAGCAGCTCAGTCCTAGGAGCAACAGATACGCAGTATTTT. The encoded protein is CASSSVLGATDTQYF.